The 16 T cell receptor beta chains in this list originate from one sample, sequenced in a study of CD8 T cells in Susac syndrome. RNA was extracted with the RNeasy kit, and a quantity of about 0.45 to 1 ug was reverse transcribed using random hexamers. One entry per CDR3 protein, called by TCRdb with MiXCR from the immunoSEQ multiplex PCR reads. The sample shows some 63,000 distinct CDR3 sequences, about 94% of them seen only once. Source material: CD8+ T cells from PBMCs. Source of these receptors: a human donor with multiple sclerosis.

This clonotype was seen once. The chain links TRBV24-1 to TRBJ1-2; D gene uncertain. This CDR3 contains 14 residues. Deletions cut 2 bases from V and 2 bases from J, with 8 bases between. Germline lookup yields CDR1 KGHDR and CDR2 SFDVKD. The CDR3 protein is CATSDSTGNYGYTF. DNA of the CDR3: TGTGCCACCAGTGATTCCACGGGAAACTATGGCTACACCTTC.

The chain employs TRBV5-6 and TRBJ1-6, with TRBD1 identical over 7 bases. The CDR3 is 14 residues long. The V gene end was trimmed by 3 bases and the J gene end by 9 bases; junction bases not matched to a gene: 6. Germline values: CDR1 SGHDT, CDR2 YYEEEE. This CDR3 reads CASSSSGGFSPLHF. CDR3 coding DNA: TGTGCCAGCAGCTCGTCAGGGGGGTTTTCACCCCTCCACTTT.

The chain has TRBV12-3 or TRBV12-4 and TRBJ1-2; no reliable D call. Trimming removed 6 bases from V and 4 bases from J, with 15 bases in between. CDR3 size: 14 residues. The chain's CDR3 is CASSPPGFLYGYTF. The CDR3 DNA is TGTGCCAGCAGCCCCCCCGGCTTCCTCTATGGCTACACCTTC.

The chain couples TRBV28 to TRBJ1-5, with D possibly being TRBD1 (6 bases). Trimming removed 5 bases from V and 5 bases from J, with 16 bases in between. The CDR3 runs 15 residues. The germline V gene has CDR1 MDHEN and CDR2 SYDVKM. The CDR3 DNA reads as TGTGCCAGCAGTCAGGAGCTGGGGGCCGATCAGCCCCAGCATTTT. Amino acids: CASSQELGADQPQHF.

The chain uses TRBV29-1 and TRBJ2-1; D remains ambiguous. The germline V and J ends were trimmed by 3 bases and 12 bases, with 12 bases remaining between them. The CDR3 totals 11 residues. The germline V gene has CDR1 SQVTM and CDR2 ANQGSEA. The CDR3 loop reads CSVDSHLRQFF. The CDR3 DNA reads as TGCAGCGTTGATAGTCACCTTAGGCAGTTCTTC.

V and J are TRBV28 and TRBJ1-6; no clear D gene. Germline V gene lookup returns CDR1 MDHEN and CDR2 SYDVKM. This CDR3 spans 12 amino acids. V lost 5 bases and J 15 bases, leaving 14 bases between the germline ends. The CDR3: CASSPNLEFLHF. The CDR3 bases are TGTGCCAGCAGTCCCAATCTGGAATTCCTCCACTTT. The full variable domain, in which reference TRBV28 and TRBJ1-6 provide the parts outside the CDR3, is DVKVTQSSRYLVKRTGEKVFLECVQDMDHENMFWYRQDPGLGLRLIYFSYDVKMKEKGDIPEGYSVSREKKERFSLILESASTNQTSMYLCASSPNLEFLHFGNGTRLTVT.

V usage is TRBV9 and J usage is TRBJ2-3, with 12 bases lining up with TRBD2. The CDR3 runs to 16 residues. CDR1 SGDLS and CDR2 YYNGEE come from the germline V gene. V was pared by 3 bases and J by 4 bases, with 6 bases of the junction left unmatched. The CDR3 region is CASSALSSGGADTQYF. The CDR3 bases are TGTGCCAGCAGCGCTCTCTCTAGCGGGGGGGCAGATACGCAGTATTTT.

This chain links TRBV24-1 with TRBJ2-3; tentative D call: TRBD2 (6 bases). The germline V gene encodes CDR1 KGHDR and CDR2 SFDVKD. V lost 2 bases and J lost 1, with 15 bases in between. The CDR3 consists of 17 residues. The CDR3 region is CATSDSSGGWGTDTQYF. DNA of the CDR3: TGTGCCACCAGTGATTCATCTGGGGGGTGGGGCACAGATACGCAGTATTTT.

This chain connects TRBV28 to TRBJ2-3, with 10 bases identical to TRBD2. Per germline, CDR1 MDHEN and CDR2 SYDVKM. V shed 7 bases and J 2 bases; nucleotides not matched to a gene: 6. The CDR3 length is 15 residues. The CDR3 protein is CASKAGTSDTDTQYF. DNA for the CDR3: TGTGCCAGCAAGGCCGGGACTAGCGACACAGATACGCAGTATTTT.

V is TRBV2 and J is TRBJ2-5, with D possibly TRBD2 on 6 matching bases. Germline-derived CDR1 and CDR2 are SNHLY and FYNNEI. CDR3 length: 16 amino acids. With 1 base removed from V and 5 bases from J, the gap between germline ends came to 17 bases. DNA for the CDR3: TGTGCCAGCAGTGAAGGCGCGAGGAGGGCTCAGGAGACCCAGTACTTC. Residues: CASSEGARRAQETQYF.

The chain couples TRBV20-1 to TRBJ2-7; perhaps D is TRBD1 or TRBD2 (5 bases each). V was cut by 0 bases and J by 2 bases, with 14 bases left in between. The CDR3 loop spans 15 amino acids. Germline lookup yields CDR1 DFQATT and CDR2 SNEGSKA (reference sequence). CDR3 in DNA: TGCAGTGCTAGAGATATGGGGGAGTCCGCCTACGAGCAGTACTTC. Translated, it gives CSARDMGESAYEQYF.

V gene TRBV29-1 combines with J gene TRBJ2-7, with TRBD2 identical over 7 bases. CDR3 size: 13 residues. Looked up from germline, CDR1 is SQVTM and CDR2 is ANQGSEA. V lost 3 bases and J lost 1; bases outside the gene matches: 3. Written as DNA, the CDR3 is TGCAGCGTTGATAGCGGGCGATCCTACGAGCAGTACTTC. Translating gives CSVDSGRSYEQYF.

The chain uses TRBV20-1 and TRBJ2-5; possibly TRBD1 or TRBD2 for D (6 bases each). V lost 6 bases, J lost 5 bases, and 19 bases lay in between. Germline V CDR1 and CDR2: DFQATT, SNEGSKA (reference sequence). The CDR3 is 14 residues long. CDR3 nucleotides: TGCAGTGCCATCCAAACGGGGGCGGGGGAGACCCAGTACTTC. This sequence encodes CSAIQTGAGETQYF.

V is TRBV20-1 and J is TRBJ2-3; the match to TRBD2 covers 7 bases. Germline V gene lookup returns CDR1 DFQATT and CDR2 SNEGSKA (reference sequence). The junction had 11 bases not matched to a gene; V was cut back by 5 bases and J by 6 bases. The CDR3 has 14 residues. In nucleotides, the CDR3 is TGCAGTGCTCCCCTAGCGGAGTGGGGGGATACGCAGTATTTT. It specifies CSAPLAEWGDTQYF.

The J gene is TRBJ2-2, the V gene TRBV7-8, with 9 bases identical to TRBD1. Germline assignment: CDR1 SGHVS and CDR2 FQNEAQ. Trimming at V came to 5 bases and at J to 6 bases, leaving 7 bases not matched to a gene. This CDR3 region has 15 residues. CDR3 loop: CASSTGQGSAGELFF. The CDR3 DNA reads TGTGCCAGCAGCACCGGACAGGGGAGCGCCGGGGAGCTGTTTTTT.

The sample holds one count of this clonotype. The chain is built from TRBV12-3 or TRBV12-4 and TRBJ1-1; D may be TRBD1 (5 bases). V lost 4 bases, J lost 1 base, and 7 bases lay in between. The length of the CDR3 is 13 residues. The CDR3 DNA reads TGTGCCAGCAGTTGGGGGGGGAACACTGAAGCTTTCTTT. This sequence encodes CASSWGGNTEAFF.